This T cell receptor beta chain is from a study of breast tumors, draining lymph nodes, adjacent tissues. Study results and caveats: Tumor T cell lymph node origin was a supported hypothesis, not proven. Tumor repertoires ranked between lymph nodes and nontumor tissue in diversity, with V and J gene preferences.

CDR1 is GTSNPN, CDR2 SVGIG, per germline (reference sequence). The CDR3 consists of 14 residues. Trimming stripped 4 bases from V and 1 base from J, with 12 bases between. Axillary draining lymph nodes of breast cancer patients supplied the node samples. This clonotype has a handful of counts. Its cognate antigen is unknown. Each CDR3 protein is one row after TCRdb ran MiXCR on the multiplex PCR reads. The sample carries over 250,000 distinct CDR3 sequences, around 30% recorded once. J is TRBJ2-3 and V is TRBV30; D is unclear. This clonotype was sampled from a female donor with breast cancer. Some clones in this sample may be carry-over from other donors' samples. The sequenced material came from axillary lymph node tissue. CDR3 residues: CAWTISGRTDTQYF. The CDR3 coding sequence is TGTGCCTGGACCATCTCGGGCCGCACAGATACGCAGTATTTT. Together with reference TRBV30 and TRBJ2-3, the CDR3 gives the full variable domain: SQTIHQWPATLVQPVGSPLSLECTVEGTSNPNLYWYRQAAGRGLQLLFYSVGIGQISSEVPQNLSASRPQDRQFILSSKKLLLSDSGFYLCAWTISGRTDTQYFGPGTRLTVL.